This T cell receptor beta chain was documented in a study of cytomegalovirus exposure and HLA in healthy donors. Trimming took off 5 bases at V and 2 bases at J, with 18 bases between the two ends. In germline, CDR1 is LNHDA, CDR2 SQIVND (reference sequence). The CDR3 contains 16 residues. Study observations and caveats: Cytomegalovirus status was reportedly diagnosed by the classifier with high specificity and sensitivity. Testing in vitro showed three CMV-associated chains specific for CMV antigens. Researchers counted around 180 TCR beta chains as cytomegalovirus-associated.

The approximately 120-subject validation cohort, separate from the roughly 700-subject first cohort, included the donors. The data were produced by immunoSEQ multiplex PCR, yet TCRdb's version contains in-frame clones alone and is incomplete. The table shows roughly 56,000 clones, with about 94% occurring only once. Comment on this clone: Antigen specificity is unknown.

This sequence joins TRBV19 and TRBJ1-2; D gene unclear. This TCR came from a man between 18 and 29 years old in good health and CMV-seronegative. The source material was PBMCs. The DNA of the CDR3 is TGTGCCAGTAGTGTAGGCATCTCGCCCCTAAACTATGGCTACACCTTC. It specifies CASSVGISPLNYGYTF.